In its sample, the clone carrying this T cell receptor beta chain was seen many times. Under 3 months was the duration of disease in ophthalmopathy patients, who also had a Clinical Activity Score of at least 3 and a NOSPECS grade of at least 4. Source material for PBMCs was 10 ml fresh peripheral blood. Researchers amplified the TCR beta CDR3 regions from RNA transcripts. First-round RT-PCR of the TCR CDR3 relied on the HTBI primer set. TCRdb analysed the multiplex PCR reads with MiXCR anew, one entry per CDR3 protein. The sample holds roughly 500,000 distinct CDR3 sequences; around 15% are singletons and the top ten take over 25%. The data are from a study of T cells in Graves' hyperthyroidism and ophthalmopathy. This CDR3 has 15 amino acids. Deletions cut 6 bases from V and 2 bases from J, with 13 bases between. In germline, CDR1 is SGHAT, CDR2 FQNNGV.

What was sequenced was blood. This chain joins TRBV11-2 and TRBJ2-2; D ambiguous. This TCR was sampled from a woman aged 25 to 39 with Graves' ophthalmopathy. The CDR3 DNA reads TGTGCCAGCAGTCAAGATCCAGGAAACACCGGGGAGCTGTTTTTT. Encoded protein: CASSQDPGNTGELFF. Using reference TRBV11-2 and TRBJ2-2 for the parts outside the CDR3, the full variable domain is EAGVAQSPRYKIIEKRQSVAFWCNPISGHATLYWYQQILGQGPKLLIQFQNNGVVDDSQLPKDRFSAERLKGVDSTLKIQPAKLEDSAVYLCASSQDPGNTGELFFGEGSRLTVL.